The T cell receptor beta chain under discussion was sequenced for a study of OX40 agonist ivuxolimab in advanced cancers. Study-wide context: Patients enrolled in dose escalation were diagnosed with hepatocellular carcinoma, melanoma, renal cell or head and neck cancer.

The table came from immunoSEQ multiplex PCR; TCRdb's copy has only in-frame clones and leaves some out. The sample has 40,000 or so clones, about 89% seen once. Germline CDR1 reads SGHVS; CDR2 reads FQNEAQ. The V end lost 1 base, the J end lost 8 bases, and 11 bases lay between the germline ends. The CDR3 loop spans 14 amino acids. The rearrangement joins TRBV7-8 to TRBJ1-4; D might be TRBD1 (5 bases). Specimen: CD4+ or CD8+ T cells sorted from blood, collected in a trial of the OX40 agonist ivuxolimab. The TCR comes from an adult with an advanced solid tumor such as melanoma, head and neck, liver or kidney cancer. This CDR3 reads CASSLGGGDEKLFF. DNA for the CDR3: TGTGCCAGCAGCTTAGGTGGGGGGGACGAAAAACTGTTTTTT.